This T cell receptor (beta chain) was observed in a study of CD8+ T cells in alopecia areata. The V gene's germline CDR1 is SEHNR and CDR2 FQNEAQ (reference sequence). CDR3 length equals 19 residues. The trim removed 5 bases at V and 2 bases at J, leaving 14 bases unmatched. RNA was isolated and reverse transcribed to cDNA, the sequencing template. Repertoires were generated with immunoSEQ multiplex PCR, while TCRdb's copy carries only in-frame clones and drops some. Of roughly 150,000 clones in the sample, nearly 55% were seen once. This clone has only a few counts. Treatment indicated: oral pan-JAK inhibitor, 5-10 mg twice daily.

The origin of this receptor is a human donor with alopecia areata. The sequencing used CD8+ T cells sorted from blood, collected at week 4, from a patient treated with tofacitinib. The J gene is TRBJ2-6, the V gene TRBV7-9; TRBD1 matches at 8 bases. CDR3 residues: CASSIGIGQGGTGANVLTF. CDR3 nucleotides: TGTGCCAGCAGCATTGGTATCGGACAGGGCGGCACTGGGGCCAACGTCCTGACTTTC. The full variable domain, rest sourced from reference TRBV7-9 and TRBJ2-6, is DTGVSQNPRHKITKRGQNVTFRCDPISEHNRLYWYRQTLGQGPEFLTYFQNEAQLEKSRLLSDRFSAERPKGSFSTLEIQRTEQGDSAMYLCASSIGIGQGGTGANVLTFGAGSRLTVL.